This T cell receptor beta chain was identified during a study of cytomegalovirus exposure and HLA in healthy donors. General study points: By a later analysis, the bulk of CMV-associated TCR beta chains appeared HLA-restricted. In an earlier analysis, about 87% or about 30%: the productive usage of most TCR beta V segments.

Comment on this clone: Antigen unknown.

The CDR3 is 19 residues long. V was clipped by 2 bases and J by 5 bases; unmatched bases: 8. Germline V CDR1 and CDR2: LGHNA, YNFKEQ. A multiplex PCR was run with 60 Vbeta primers and 13 Jbeta primers. Profiling relied on immunoSEQ multiplex PCR, and the TCRdb table lists in-frame clones only, not all of them. The top ten hold roughly 4% of the sample, which has about 270,000 clones, about nine tenths seen once. Sequences were obtained from PBMCs. The chain joins TRBV4-2 to TRBJ2-2, with 16 bases lining up with TRBD2. The TCR comes from a man in his forties in good health and CMV-seropositive. CDR3 DNA sequence: TGTGCCAGCAGCCAAACCCCGGGACTAGCGGGAGGGCAAACCGGGGAGCTGTTTTTT. Translating gives CASSQTPGLAGGQTGELFF.